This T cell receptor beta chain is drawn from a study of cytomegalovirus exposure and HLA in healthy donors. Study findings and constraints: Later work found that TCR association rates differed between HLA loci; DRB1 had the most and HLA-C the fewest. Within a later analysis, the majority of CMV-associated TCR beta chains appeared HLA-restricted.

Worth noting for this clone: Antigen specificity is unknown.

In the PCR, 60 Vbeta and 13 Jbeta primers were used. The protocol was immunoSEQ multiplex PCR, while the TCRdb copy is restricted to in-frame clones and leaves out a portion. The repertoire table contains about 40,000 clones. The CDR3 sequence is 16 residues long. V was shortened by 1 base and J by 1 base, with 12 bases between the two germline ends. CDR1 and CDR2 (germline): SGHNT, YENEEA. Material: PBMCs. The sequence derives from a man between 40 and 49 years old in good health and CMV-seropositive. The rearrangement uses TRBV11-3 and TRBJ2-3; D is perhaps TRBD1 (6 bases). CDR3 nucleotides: TGTGCCAGCAGCTTAGGAACAGGGCCAGGCACAGATACGCAGTATTTT. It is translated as CASSLGTGPGTDTQYF.